Listed below are T cell receptor beta chains from one sample, sequenced in a study of blood T cell repertoires in COVID-19. The protocol was immunoSEQ multiplex PCR, while the TCRdb copy is restricted to in-frame clones and leaves out a portion. The repertoire holds some 200,000 clones, with more than 80% as singletons. The specimen sequenced was PBMCs or T cells enriched from blood (not recorded which). These receptors came from a middle-aged woman with acute COVID-19. Both conserved end residues are part of each CDR3. Each record gives: J gene, clone size, D gene, V gene, CDR3 protein, CDR3 DNA. The D gene is left open where the match is weak. Expanded clones get a size class; other rows say once, few or many, or leave the size out.

TRBJ2-7	.	.	TRBV13	CASSPQGKGRSEQYF	TGTGCCAGCAGCCCCCAGGGCAAGGGGCGGAGCGAGCAGTACTTC
TRBJ1-5	.	TRBD1	TRBV10-2	CASRTGQGGNQPQHF	TGCGCCAGCAGAACCGGACAGGGAGGCAATCAGCCCCAGCATTTT
TRBJ2-2	.	.	TRBV12-5	CASAGNTGELFF	TGTGCTAGTGCCGGGAACACCGGGGAGCTGTTTTTT
TRBJ1-2	.	TRBD1	TRBV19	CASRGPGQGTSRNYGYTF	TGTGCCAGTAGAGGCCCGGGACAGGGGACTTCTAGGAACTATGGCTACACCTTC
TRBJ1-1	.	TRBD1	TRBV4-1	CASSHHGTGVMNTEAFF	TGCGCCAGCAGCCACCACGGGACAGGGGTCATGAACACTGAAGCTTTCTTT
TRBJ1-1	.	TRBD1	TRBV15	CATSGQGANEAFF	TGTGCCACCTCCGGACAGGGGGCCAATGAAGCTTTCTTT
TRBJ2-3	.	TRBD1	TRBV7-8	CASSPRALDRGHSTDTQYF	TGTGCCAGCAGCCCCCGCGCCCTCGACAGGGGACATAGCACAGATACGCAGTATTTT
TRBJ2-1	.	.	TRBV19	CASSIRARGDEQFF	TGTGCCAGTAGTATAAGGGCCAGGGGGGATGAGCAGTTCTTC
TRBJ1-1	once	TRBD1	TRBV5-1	CATTGGPGNTEAFF	TGCGCCACCACAGGGGGCCCAGGGAACACTGAAGCTTTCTTT
TRBJ2-5	.	TRBD1	TRBV7-8	CASSLDTGGETQYF	TGTGCCAGCAGCTTAGATACAGGGGGAGAGACCCAGTACTTC
TRBJ2-1	.	.	TRBV9	CASSVGGATYNEQFF	TGTGCCAGCAGCGTTGGAGGGGCCACCTACAATGAGCAGTTCTTC
TRBJ1-1	once	TRBD1	TRBV5-1	CASSRTGAATEAFF	TGCGCCAGCAGCAGGACAGGGGCCGCCACTGAAGCTTTCTTT
TRBJ1-1	.	.	TRBV19	CASKERGGSEAFF	TGTGCCAGTAAAGAAAGGGGAGGTTCTGAAGCTTTCTTT
TRBJ1-1	once	TRBD1	TRBV20-1	CSASMGTGEAFF	TGCAGTGCTAGTATGGGGACAGGTGAAGCTTTCTTT
TRBJ1-2	once	.	TRBV5-1	CASSTPGVNYGYTF	TGCGCCAGCAGCACCCCGGGGGTTAACTATGGCTACACCTTC
TRBJ1-1	.	.	TRBV29-1	CSAKGGGMNTEAFF	TGCAGCGCGAAGGGTGGGGGGATGAACACTGAAGCTTTCTTT
TRBJ2-3	.	TRBD2	TRBV10-1	CASSESSLAGGRDTQYF	TGCGCCAGCAGTGAGTCGAGCCTAGCGGGGGGGAGGGATACGCAGTATTTT
TRBJ1-6	few	TRBD1	TRBV9	CASSVRDIGGQYNSPLHF	TGTGCCAGCAGCGTTCGGGATATTGGGGGACAGTATAATTCACCCCTCCACTTT
TRBJ2-6	.	TRBD1	TRBV2	CASRRDRASYSGANVLTF	TGTGCCAGCAGACGAGACAGGGCCTCCTACTCTGGGGCCAACGTCCTGACTTTC
TRBJ1-2	.	.	TRBV2	CASSERMGALYGYTF	TGTGCCAGCAGTGAACGTATGGGGGCCCTCTATGGCTACACCTTC
TRBJ2-3	.	.	TRBV3-1/TRBV3-2	CASSQDSARTDTQYF	TGTGCCAGCAGCCAAGATAGCGCGAGGACAGATACGCAGTATTTT
TRBJ2-1	.	.	TRBV9	CASGPGDSYNEQFF	TGTGCCAGCGGTCCCGGGGACTCCTACAATGAGCAGTTCTTC
TRBJ1-3	.	.	TRBV6-5	CASGRGNTIYF	TGTGCCAGCGGCAGAGGAAACACCATATATTTT
TRBJ1-6	once	TRBD1	TRBV18	CASSPPTGDNSPLHF	TGTGCCAGCTCACCGCCGACAGGGGATAATTCACCCCTCCACTTT
TRBJ1-2	.	.	TRBV11-2	CASSLLATGPGYTF	TGTGCCAGCAGCTTACTGGCTACAGGGCCTGGCTACACCTTC
TRBJ1-1	once	.	TRBV6-5	CASSRAGSLNTEAFF	TGTGCCAGCAGCCGAGCCGGTAGCCTCAACACTGAAGCTTTCTTT
TRBJ1-3	.	.	TRBV5-6	CASSIRQHSSGNTIYF	TGTGCCAGCAGCATAAGACAGCACAGCTCTGGAAACACCATATATTTT